Following are 29 T cell receptor beta chains from one sample sequenced in a study of blood T cells in healthy people across ages. Next came a second PCR, run for about 7 to 12 cycles, which used a sample-barcoded 5' primer along with a J-beta primer mix. A single record per CDR3 protein comes from TCRdb applying MiXCR to the 5' RACE reads. The sample lists 650,000 to 1,000,000 distinct CDR3 sequences; about 46% were seen once. The sample consisted of blood. These receptors all come from an elderly man in good health.

The chain combines TRBV28 with TRBJ2-1; 7 positions match TRBD1. Germline V gene lookup returns CDR1 MDHEN and CDR2 SYDVKM. This CDR3 region has 14 residues. V was clipped by 8 bases and J by 9 bases; unmatched bases: 13. For the CDR3, the DNA is TGTGCCAGCGGGCAAGGGGGCCCTTTCGGTGAGCAGTTCTTC. Translating it yields CASGQGGPFGEQFF.

This clonotype was seen more than once but under ten times. The rearrangement uses TRBV7-2 and TRBJ2-3, with 14 bases aligning to TRBD2. CDR1 is SGHTA, CDR2 FQGNSA, per germline. CDR3 size: 16 residues. The J segment lost 6 bases and the V segment lost 5 bases, leaving 7 bases of the junction unmatched. CDR3 sequence: CASSPTSGRAKDTQYF. The CDR3 bases are TGTGCCAGCAGCCCGACTAGCGGGAGGGCCAAGGATACGCAGTATTTT.

A few counts support this clonotype. The gene calls are TRBV27 and TRBJ2-7, with 10 bases aligning to TRBD1. Germline CDR1 reads MNHEY; CDR2 reads SMNVEV (reference sequence). This CDR3 has 14 residues. The trim removed 7 bases at V and 4 bases at J, leaving 7 bases unmatched. In DNA, the CDR3 is TGTGCCAGCAAGGTGGGACAGGGGAGATACGAGCAGTACTTC. Translating it yields CASKVGQGRYEQYF.

This clonotype has only one observation. V and J are TRBV20-1 and TRBJ2-1; tentatively, D is TRBD1 or TRBD2 (6 bases each). The CDR3 runs to 15 residues. Trimming stripped 3 bases from V and 3 bases from J, with 15 bases between. Germline V gives CDR1 DFQATT, CDR2 SNEGSKA (reference sequence). CDR3 coding DNA: TGCAGTGCTAGCCGAGTCGGGGGCCTCTACAATGAGCAGTTCTTC. It specifies CSASRVGGLYNEQFF.

The chain uses TRBV7-2 and TRBJ2-2; weak D call: TRBD2 (7 bases). Trimming left V 5 bases short and J 1 base short, with 14 bases between. The CDR3 extends over 16 amino acids. Germline V lookup: CDR1 SGHTA, CDR2 FQGNSA. The CDR3 is CASSIRGGQNTGELFF. The CDR3 DNA is TGTGCCAGCAGCATTAGGGGGGGCCAGAACACCGGGGAGCTGTTTTTT.

This clonotype was detected only a few times. V usage is TRBV10-2 and J usage is TRBJ1-5; tentatively, D is TRBD1 (5 bases). This CDR3 has 14 residues. Trimming removed 3 bases from V and 6 bases from J, with 12 bases in between. Germline values: CDR1 WSHSY, CDR2 SAAADI. Here the CDR3 DNA reads TGCGCCAGCAGTGACTGGGGCGTCGGTCAGCCCCAGCATTTT. Protein sequence: CASSDWGVGQPQHF.

This clonotype has more than one count but fewer than ten. The V call is TRBV6-5, the J call TRBJ2-7, with 8 positions matching TRBD2. V dropped 6 bases and J dropped 7; count of bases not matched to a gene: 14. Germline V gene lookup returns CDR1 MNHEY and CDR2 SVGAGI. This CDR3 has 15 amino acids. CDR3 nucleotides: TGTGCCAGCAGCCCAGATCGGTGGGCGGGAGGAGAGCAGTACTTC. Translated, it gives CASSPDRWAGGEQYF.

Concerning this clonotype: A much larger clone lies a single base off, so this may be a read error. This rearrangement joins TRBV6-6 to TRBJ2-1, with TRBD2 matching 9 bases. The CDR3 loop spans 16 amino acids. V shed 2 bases and J 6 bases; nucleotides not matched to a gene: 8. Germline V gene data show CDR1 as MNHNY and CDR2 as SVGAGI (reference sequence). CDR3 in amino acids: CASSYGASGTFNEQFF. The CDR3 region has the DNA TGTGCCAGCAGTTACGGAGCTAGCGGGACGTTCAATGAGCAGTTCTTC.

This rearrangement joins TRBV3-1 to TRBJ2-3; D not certain. The CDR3 is 12 amino acids. V was cut by 1 base and J by 7 bases, with 6 bases left in between. CDR1 and CDR2 from the germline V gene are LGHDT and YNNKEL (reference sequence). Here the CDR3 reads CASSQAQYTQYF. The CDR3 DNA reads TGTGCCAGCAGCCAAGCCCAGTATACGCAGTATTTT.

This clonotype was detected only a few times. The chain couples TRBV7-3 to TRBJ2-7, with 8 nucleotides matching TRBD2. The ends lost 5 bases at V and 2 bases at J; junction bases unmatched: 5. The CDR3 sequence is 14 residues long. Germline assignment: CDR1 SGHTA and CDR2 FQGTGA. The CDR3 region has the DNA TGTGCCAGCAGCCCCGGGACTAGAACCTACGAGCAGTACTTC. It specifies CASSPGTRTYEQYF.

The V and J genes are TRBV7-3 and TRBJ2-3; 11 nucleotides align to TRBD2. Germline trimming cut 5 bases from V and 2 bases from J; bases unmatched to any gene: 6. CDR1 and CDR2 from the germline V gene are SGHTA and FQGTGA. CDR3 length: 16 residues. The CDR3 spells CASSTGLAGFTDTQYF. The CDR3 DNA reads TGTGCCAGCAGCACAGGACTAGCGGGTTTCACAGATACGCAGTATTTT.

This clonotype was detected a few times. The chain employs TRBV30 and TRBJ2-7; tentative D call: TRBD2 (5 bases). The V gene lost 5 bases and the J gene lost 1 base, with 9 bases spanning the gap. CDR3 length: 12 amino acids. Looked up from germline, CDR1 is GTSNPN and CDR2 is SVGIG (reference sequence). CDR3 in amino acids: CAWEGFSYEQYF. DNA of the CDR3: TGTGCCTGGGAGGGTTTTTCCTACGAGCAGTACTTC.

This clonotype was detected only a few times. V and J are TRBV5-1 and TRBJ2-1; 8 nucleotides match TRBD2. The CDR3 is 15 residues long. V dropped 1 base and J dropped 7; count of bases not matched to a gene: 7. Germline CDR1 reads SGHRS; CDR2 reads YFSETQ. The CDR3 region is CASSLLGGRTNEQFF. The CDR3 region has the DNA TGCGCCAGCAGCTTGTTGGGCGGGAGGACAAATGAGCAGTTCTTC.

V usage is TRBV7-6 and J usage is TRBJ2-3, with TRBD2 identical over 8 bases. Per the germline V gene, CDR1 is SGHVS and CDR2 is FNYEAQ. The CDR3 loop spans 19 amino acids. The J segment lost 0 bases and the V segment lost 2 bases, leaving 13 bases of the junction unmatched. The CDR3 DNA is TGTGCCAGCAGCTTACTCCAGTCTGGCGGGGGGTATAGCACAGATACGCAGTATTTT. It encodes CASSLLQSGGGYSTDTQYF.

Regarding this clonotype: With a much larger clone just one base away, this may be a read error. This chain links TRBV7-2 with TRBJ2-7, with TRBD2 matching over 9 bases. Germline V gives CDR1 SGHTA, CDR2 FQGNSA. CDR3 length: 13 amino acids. The junction had 7 bases not matched to a gene; V was cut back by 1 base and J by 12 bases. The CDR3 here is CTSSLGVGTSRYF. CDR3 nucleotides: TGTACCAGCAGCTTAGGGGTAGGGACTAGCCGGTACTTC.

The CDR3 reads CASRNTGQYSNQPQHF. As DNA, the CDR3 is TGTGCCAGCAGAAACACGGGACAGTATAGCAATCAGCCCCAGCATTTT. The chain couples TRBV28 to TRBJ1-5; the match to TRBD1 covers 7 bases. The junction had 8 bases not matched to a gene; V was cut back by 6 bases and J by 0 bases. The CDR3 has 16 amino acids. Germline assignment: CDR1 MDHEN and CDR2 SYDVKM. Combining the CDR3 with reference TRBV28 and TRBJ1-5 gives the whole variable domain DVKVTQSSRYLVKRTGEKVFLECVQDMDHENMFWYRQDPGLGLRLIYFSYDVKMKEKGDIPEGYSVSREKKERFSLILESASTNQTSMYLCASRNTGQYSNQPQHFGDGTRLSIL.

The chain combines TRBV7-2 with TRBJ1-6; D unclear. Trimming took 1 base from V and 7 from J, leaving 8 bases between them. The CDR3 has 14 amino acids. Germline CDR1 is SGHTA and CDR2 is FQGNSA. This chain's CDR3 is CASSLVVGNSPLHF. The DNA for the CDR3 is TGTGCCAGCAGCTTAGTCGTTGGGAATTCACCCCTCCACTTT.

The table lists this clonotype with a few counts. The gene calls are TRBV15 and TRBJ2-1; possible D gene TRBD2, 5 bases. V was cut by 0 bases and J by 0 bases, with 6 bases left in between. CDR3 length equals 15 residues. Looked up from germline, CDR1 is LNHNV and CDR2 is YYDKDF (reference sequence). The CDR3 protein is CATSRDGNSYNEQFF. CDR3 in DNA: TGTGCCACCAGCAGAGACGGGAACTCCTACAATGAGCAGTTCTTC.

The chain joins TRBV10-3 to TRBJ2-7, with D possibly being TRBD2 (6 bases). CDR3 length equals 15 residues. Per germline, CDR1 ENHRY and CDR2 SYGVKD. The V and J ends lost 11 bases and 2 bases respectively, with 22 bases between them. Written as DNA, the CDR3 is TGTGCCGTCCTGGGGACCGGGACTGGAACCTACGAGCAGTACTTC. It translates to CAVLGTGTGTYEQYF.

In its sample, this clonotype was seen a few times. The J gene is TRBJ2-6, the V gene TRBV28, with D possibly matching TRBD1 (5 bases). The V end was cut by 7 bases, the J end by 4 bases, with 11 bases between. The CDR3 spans 14 residues. CDR1 and CDR2 (germline): MDHEN, SYDVKM. The CDR3 nucleotides read TGTGCCAGCAAATCAGGGCTCGGGGCCAACGTCCTGACTTTC. Amino acids: CASKSGLGANVLTF.

The rearrangement uses TRBV11-2 and TRBJ2-4; possible D gene TRBD2, 7 bases. Germline V gene lookup returns CDR1 SGHAT and CDR2 FQNNGV. The ends were cut back, 11 bases at V and 8 bases at J, with 19 bases in the middle. The CDR3 sequence is 13 residues long. CDR3 nucleotide sequence: TGTGCCTCGAGGGGGGGGAGTGGGGACATTCAGTACTTC. The encoded protein is CASRGGSGDIQYF.

The chain links TRBV2 to TRBJ2-1; D perhaps matches TRBD2 (6 bases). Per germline, CDR1 SNHLY and CDR2 FYNNEI. The CDR3 is 15 residues long. V shed 6 bases and J shed 0 bases, with 12 bases lying between them. CDR3 nucleotide sequence: TGTGCCAGCAGGGAGGGACGGAGCTCCTACAATGAGCAGTTCTTC. This encodes CASREGRSSYNEQFF. Looking up the rest from reference TRBV2 and TRBJ2-1 gives the full variable domain: EPEVTQTPSHQVTQMGQEVILRCVPISNHLYFYWYRQILGQKVEFLVSFYNNEISEKSEIFDDQFSVERPDGSNFTLKIRSTKLEDSAMYFCASREGRSSYNEQFFGPGTRLTVL.

This clonotype was observed a single time. A clone one base away is much larger, so this may be a read error. The conserved phenylalanine or tryptophan normally closing the CDR3 is absent here, so this likely arose from a read error. The V call is TRBV25-1, the J call TRBJ2-1, with D possibly TRBD2 on 6 matching bases. The CDR3 totals 14 residues. V was trimmed by 4 bases and J by 3 bases, leaving 10 bases between them. CDR1 is MGHDK, CDR2 SYGVNS, per germline. The CDR3 DNA reads TGTGCCAGCAGTGGAGCGGGTGACTACAATGAGCAGTTCTTA. Its protein is CASSGAGDYNEQFL.

This clonotype has just a few counts. The chain couples TRBV12-3 or TRBV12-4 to TRBJ2-7, with 7 bases that match TRBD1. The CDR3 is 13 residues long. The V and J ends lost 7 bases and 0 bases, in that order; junction bases with no gene match: 3. CDR3 in DNA: TGTGCCAGCAACCGACAGGGCTCCTACGAGCAGTACTTC. Amino acid sequence: CASNRQGSYEQYF.

The V gene is TRBV29-1, the J gene TRBJ1-2; 8 bases agree with TRBD1. With V trimmed by 6 bases and J by 3 bases, 3 bases remained unmatched. The CDR3 runs to 12 residues. Germline V CDR1 and CDR2: SQVTM, ANQGSEA. The CDR3 bases are TGCAGCGTCCAGGACAGGGACTATGGCTACACCTTC. Translating gives CSVQDRDYGYTF.

The V and J genes are TRBV4-1 and TRBJ2-1; maybe TRBD2 (5 bases). The V end was cut by 3 bases, the J end by 5 bases, with 14 bases between. Germline CDR1 is MGHRA and CDR2 is YSYEKL. This CDR3 is built from 15 residues. The CDR3 bases are TGCGCCAGCAGCCAGGCGCGCGGGTGGGACAATGAGCAGTTCTTC. It encodes CASSQARGWDNEQFF.

This clonotype has more than one count but fewer than ten. The rearrangement links TRBV20-1 to TRBJ2-5, with D possibly being TRBD2 (6 bases). The CDR3 length is 13 residues. V was trimmed by 6 bases and J by 2 bases, leaving 13 bases between them. Looked up from germline, CDR1 is DFQATT and CDR2 is SNEGSKA (reference sequence). The CDR3 region has the DNA TGCAGTGCACCTCGGGACTTGCAAGAGACCCAGTACTTC. Its protein is CSAPRDLQETQYF.

This clonotype appeared a few times. The J gene is TRBJ1-2, the V gene TRBV6-1; D uncertain. Germline V lookup: CDR1 MNHNS, CDR2 SASEGT. The CDR3 is 14 amino acids. Trimming cost V 6 bases and J 0 bases, with 11 bases left between them. Here the CDR3 reads CASSLGVPNYGYTF. The CDR3 coding sequence is TGTGCCAGCAGCCTCGGGGTACCTAACTATGGCTACACCTTC.

This clonotype was observed a handful of times. The V gene is TRBV10-3, the J gene TRBJ2-5, with 12 bases that match TRBD2. Germline CDR1 ENHRY, CDR2 SYGVKD. CDR3 length: 15 amino acids. J lost 1 base, V lost 5 bases, and 2 bases had no gene match. CDR3 protein: CAISLAGGPQETQYF. As DNA, the CDR3 is TGTGCCATCAGTCTAGCGGGAGGGCCCCAAGAGACCCAGTACTTC.